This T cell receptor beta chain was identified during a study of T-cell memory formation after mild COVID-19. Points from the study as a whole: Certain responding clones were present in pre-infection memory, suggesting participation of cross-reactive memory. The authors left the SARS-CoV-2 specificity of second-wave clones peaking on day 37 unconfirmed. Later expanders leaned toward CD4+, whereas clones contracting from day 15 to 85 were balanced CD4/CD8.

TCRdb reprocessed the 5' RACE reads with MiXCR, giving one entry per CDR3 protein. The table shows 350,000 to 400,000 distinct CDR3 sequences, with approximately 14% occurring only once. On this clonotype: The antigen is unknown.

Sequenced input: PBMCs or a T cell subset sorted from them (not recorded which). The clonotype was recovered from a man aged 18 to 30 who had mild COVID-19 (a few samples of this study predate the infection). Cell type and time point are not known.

The CDR3 reads CASSQETTWGNEQYF. CDR3 nucleotide sequence: TGCGCCAGCAGCCAAGAGACCACGTGGGGGAACGAGCAGTACTTC. The chain carries TRBV4-1 and TRBJ2-7; D is perhaps TRBD1 or TRBD2 (5 bases each). Between the trimmed V and J ends, which lost 0 bases and 5 bases, there was a span of 14 bases. The CDR3 has 15 amino acids. From germline, CDR1 is MGHRA and CDR2 YSYEKL.